The 22 T cell receptor beta chains below come from one sample, sequenced in a study of spatial heterogeneity in lung cancer. The time point was: sample taken at primary tumor resection. Unsorted whole RNA of tumor, nontumor lung or frozen PBMC was sequenced. TCRdb re-derived calls from the 5' RACE reads in MiXCR, one entry per CDR3 protein. Among 11,000 or so distinct CDR3 sequences listed, less than 4% were seen once. Sample: PBMCs, taken at surgery. The receptors were sampled from a female donor with early-stage non-small cell lung cancer.

Ten or more counts support this clonotype. With the library built for alpha chains, this beta chain is off target and its frequency is not meaningful. The chain joins TRBV10-3 to TRBJ2-5, with D perhaps TRBD1 (6 bases). CDR1 is ENHRY, CDR2 SYGVKD, per germline. The CDR3 runs 15 residues. Trimming took 4 bases from V and 4 from J, leaving 16 bases between them. The CDR3 nucleotides are TGTGCCATCAGTGTTGGGACATCCGTGGGAGAGACCCAGTACTTC. Its translation: CAISVGTSVGETQYF.

This clonotype was seen repeatedly, ten times or more. This beta chain is a stray sequence in a library constructed for alpha chains; its clone size is not meaningful. V gene TRBV18 combines with J gene TRBJ2-3, with D perhaps assigned TRBD1 or TRBD2 (6 bases each). The CDR3 is made up of 15 amino acids. V lost 3 bases and J lost 3, with 13 bases in between. Looked up from germline, CDR1 is KGHSH and CDR2 is LQKENI. The CDR3 sequence is CASSPGGQRTDTQYF. In nucleotides, the CDR3 is TGTGCCAGCTCACCCGGGGGCCAGCGTACAGATACGCAGTATTTT.

This clonotype showed up many times. This beta chain represents an off-target read in a library built for alpha chains; its size is of limited meaning. The CDR3 bases are TGTGCCAGTAGCCCGAGGACAGGGGGCAAAAACATTCAGTACTTC. Translated, it gives CASSPRTGGKNIQYF. V is TRBV19 and J is TRBJ2-4; 10 bases align to TRBD1. This CDR3 has 15 residues. The V gene's germline CDR1 is LNHDA and CDR2 SQIVND (reference sequence). V was clipped by 6 bases and J by 3 bases; unmatched bases: 5.

This clonotype was counted many times. Being off target in a library aimed at alpha chains, this beta chain has a size of little meaning. The chain is built from TRBV7-3 and TRBJ2-5; TRBD1 is a possible D gene (5 bases). CDR1 and CDR2 (germline): SGHTA, FQGTGA. Trimming took 9 bases from V and 4 from J, leaving 12 bases between them. This CDR3 region has 12 residues. CDR3: CASAGSSETQYF. CDR3 nucleotides: TGTGCCAGTGCAGGGTCATCAGAGACCCAGTACTTC. Together with reference TRBV7-3 and TRBJ2-5, the CDR3 gives the full variable domain: GAGVSQTPSNKVTEKGKYVELRCDPISGHTALYWYRQSLGQGPEFLIYFQGTGAADDSGLPNDRFFAVRPEGSVSTLKIQRTERGDSAVYLCASAGSSETQYFGPGTRLLVL.

This clonotype showed up many times. This beta chain is a stray read from a library made for alpha chains; its abundance is not meaningful. This chain links TRBV5-4 with TRBJ1-6, with D perhaps matching TRBD1 (6 bases). CDR3 length: 17 residues. Germline CDR1 reads SGHNT; CDR2 reads YYREEE (reference sequence). V was clipped by 5 bases and J by 14 bases, with 29 bases between them. In DNA form, the CDR3 reads TGTGCCAGCAGTCCCGGGGGGCCTGGACAGCCCTCGGGGGCCCTCCACTTT. Translated, it gives CASSPGGPGQPSGALHF.

The table lists this clonotype with many counts. Because this beta chain is a stray read in a library intended to capture alpha chains, its abundance should not be given much weight. The chain uses TRBV7-2 and TRBJ1-5; D not resolved. CDR3 size: 14 residues. The germline V gene encodes CDR1 SGHTA and CDR2 FQGNSA. Trimming cost V 4 bases and J 7 bases, with 14 bases left between them. CDR3 DNA: TGTGCCAGCAGCTCAACACACCGGGCGCAGCCCCAGCATTTT. Its translation: CASSSTHRAQPQHF. The full variable domain, in which reference TRBV7-2 and TRBJ1-5 provide the parts outside the CDR3, is GAGVSQSPSNKVTEKGKDVELRCDPISGHTALYWYRQSLGQGLEFLIYFQGNSAPDKSGLPSDRFSAERTGGSVSTLTIQRTQQEDSAVYLCASSSTHRAQPQHFGDGTRLSIL.

In its sample, this clonotype was seen many times. The library was built for alpha chains, so this beta chain is an off-target read and its size means little. This chain joins TRBV5-6 and TRBJ2-2, with 8 positions matching TRBD2. The trim removed 0 bases at V and 7 bases at J, leaving 8 bases unmatched. The germline V gene has CDR1 SGHDT and CDR2 YYEEEE. The CDR3 covers 16 residues. Here the CDR3 reads CASSLEPGGAFGELFF. The CDR3 DNA sequence: TGTGCCAGCAGCTTGGAGCCCGGGGGGGCATTCGGGGAGCTGTTTTTT.

This clonotype was seen ten or more times. This beta chain is a stray read from a library made for alpha chains; its abundance is not meaningful. The chain links TRBV18 to TRBJ1-2; 7 bases map to TRBD1. Germline V lookup: CDR1 KGHSH, CDR2 LQKENI. This CDR3 region has 17 residues. Trimming at V came to 5 bases and at J to 2 bases, leaving 14 bases not matched to a gene. The CDR3 nucleotides read TGTGCCAGCTCATCCACAACTACCGGGACAGAGAACTATGGCTACACCTTC. Protein: CASSSTTTGTENYGYTF. The variable domain in full, completed from reference TRBV18 and TRBJ1-2, reads NAGVMQNPRHLVRRRGQEARLRCSPMKGHSHVYWYRQLPEEGLKFMVYLQKENIIDESGMPKERFSAEFPKEGPSILRIQQVVRGDSAAYFCASSSTTTGTENYGYTFGSGTRLTVV.

The sample holds many counts of this clonotype. This beta chain slipped into a library made for alpha chains as a stray read, so its size is not meaningful. The chain carries TRBV20-1 and TRBJ2-1; TRBD2 matches 8 bases. Germline V CDR1 and CDR2: DFQATT, SNEGSKA (reference sequence). V lost 6 bases, J lost 2 bases, and 15 bases stayed unmatched. The CDR3 is 17 residues long. The CDR3 DNA sequence: TGCAGTGCCGCTCCGGTTAGCGGGGCCAAAACCTACAATGAGCAGTTCTTC. Translation gives CSAAPVSGAKTYNEQFF.

This clonotype occurred many times. Being off target in a library aimed at alpha chains, this beta chain has a size of little meaning. The V call is TRBV28, the J call TRBJ1-5, with D possibly being TRBD1 (5 bases). V was clipped by 7 bases and J by 4 bases, with 11 bases between them. Germline V CDR1 and CDR2: MDHEN, SYDVKM. This CDR3 spans 13 amino acids. The chain's CDR3 is CASISGLNQPQHF. DNA for the CDR3: TGTGCCAGCATCTCAGGGCTTAATCAGCCCCAGCATTTT.

As regards this clonotype: The library was prepared for alpha chains; this beta chain is a stray read, so its frequency means little. DNA for the CDR3: TGCAGTGCTAGTGGGTCAGTAACCTACAATGAGCAGTTCTTC. It encodes CSASGSVTYNEQFF. V usage is TRBV20-1 and J usage is TRBJ2-1, with D hard to call. The V end was cut by 3 bases, the J end by 2 bases, with 11 bases between. The CDR3 has 14 amino acids. Germline CDR1 and CDR2: DFQATT and SNEGSKA (reference sequence).

About this clonotype: This beta chain is off target for a library built for alpha chains, so its abundance means little. The CDR3 spells CASSLSGSGINEQFF. The DNA for the CDR3 is TGTGCCAGCAGCTTAAGCGGGAGTGGTATCAATGAGCAGTTCTTC. The chain is built from TRBV7-3 and TRBJ2-1; 7 positions agree with TRBD2. CDR1 is SGHTA, CDR2 FQGTGA, per germline. The V and J ends lost 1 base and 6 bases, in that order; junction bases with no gene match: 6. CDR3 size: 15 residues.

Only a few counts were recorded for this clonotype. This beta chain is an unintended read in a library built for alpha chains; its size means little. The V call is TRBV7-7, the J call TRBJ1-1; D perhaps matches TRBD1 (6 bases). Germline assignment: CDR1 SSHAT and CDR2 FNYEAQ (reference sequence). The CDR3 runs 16 residues. V lost 5 bases, J lost 2 bases, and 18 bases lay in between. The CDR3 sequence is CASSRRRRTANTEAFF. In DNA form, the CDR3 reads TGTGCCAGCAGCCGACGTCGGAGGACAGCTAACACTGAAGCTTTCTTT.

This clonotype has at least ten counts. The library was built for alpha chains, so this beta chain is an off-target read and its size means little. The rearrangement joins TRBV20-1 to TRBJ1-1, with D tentatively TRBD1 (6 bases). The V end was cut by 3 bases, the J end by 10 bases, with 12 bases between. This CDR3 has 11 amino acids. The V gene's germline CDR1 is DFQATT and CDR2 SNEGSKA (reference sequence). The CDR3 spells CSASTQGPAFF. In nucleotides, the CDR3 is TGCAGTGCTAGCACCCAGGGGCCAGCTTTCTTT.

A remark on this clonotype: A library prepared for alpha chains yielded this beta chain as an off-target read; its size is of little meaning. The rearrangement links TRBV11-2 to TRBJ2-7, with TRBD1 matching 11 bases. Per germline, CDR1 SGHAT and CDR2 FQNNGV. The CDR3 has 17 residues. V lost 0 bases, J lost 6 bases, and 10 bases stayed unmatched. The chain's CDR3 is CASSLEEGQGVRGEQYF. The CDR3 coding sequence is TGTGCCAGCAGCTTAGAGGAGGGACAGGGGGTAAGGGGCGAGCAGTACTTC.

This clonotype appeared a few times. The library was built for alpha chains, so this beta chain is an off-target read and its size means little. The V call is TRBV10-3, the J call TRBJ1-4; D may be TRBD1 (6 bases). Germline assignment: CDR1 ENHRY and CDR2 SYGVKD. This CDR3 region has 15 residues. The V end lost 0 bases, the J end lost 3 bases, and 8 bases lay between the germline ends. Written as DNA, the CDR3 is TGTGCCATCAGTGAGTCCGGGGGCGCTAATGAAAAACTGTTTTTT. This translates into CAISESGGANEKLFF.

This clonotype was seen at least ten times. This beta chain represents an off-target read in a library built for alpha chains; its size is of limited meaning. The chain joins TRBV2 to TRBJ2-7; no clear D. The germline V gene encodes CDR1 SNHLY and CDR2 FYNNEI. V lost 4 bases, J lost 0 bases, and 13 bases lay in between. The CDR3 is 15 amino acids. The CDR3 here is CASSALHAPSYEQYF. CDR3 nucleotide sequence: TGTGCCAGCAGTGCCCTCCACGCGCCCTCCTACGAGCAGTACTTC.

This clonotype was seen a handful of times. With the library built for alpha chains, this beta chain is off target and its frequency is not meaningful. This chain links TRBV18 with TRBJ1-1, with D unclear. V was pared by 1 base and J by 1 base, with 1 base between. CDR3 length equals 12 residues. Germline loops: CDR1 KGHSH, CDR2 LQKENI. DNA of the CDR3: TGTGCCAGCTCACCACAGAACACTGAAGCTTTCTTT. Its protein product is CASSPQNTEAFF.

This clonotype has at least ten counts. The size of this beta chain means little, since it is a stray read in a library made for alpha chains. The chain recombines TRBV4-3 with TRBJ2-3, with a weak D call TRBD1 (6 bases). Looked up from germline, CDR1 is LGHNA and CDR2 is YSLEER. Trimming stripped 1 base from V and 2 bases from J, with 10 bases between. This CDR3 spans 15 amino acids. CDR3 residues: CASSQGGHPTDTQYF. CDR3 DNA sequence: TGCGCCAGCAGCCAAGGGGGACACCCCACAGATACGCAGTATTTT.

This clonotype was recorded at least ten times. The library was designed around alpha chains, so this beta chain is a stray read whose abundance carries little weight. The J gene is TRBJ1-6, the V gene TRBV12-3 or TRBV12-4, with TRBD1 matching over 10 bases. The CDR3 sequence is 15 residues long. Unmatched junction bases numbered 5, after V lost 5 bases and J lost 7 bases. CDR3 amino acids: CASSPPGQGNSPLHF. CDR3 sequence (DNA): TGTGCCAGCAGTCCGCCGGGACAGGGGAATTCACCCCTCCACTTT.

This clonotype is medium-sized. The size of this beta chain means little, since it is a stray read in a library made for alpha chains. This chain links TRBV5-5 with TRBJ2-1; TRBD1 agrees at 8 bases. The CDR3 covers 14 residues. Germline trimming cut 3 bases from V and 3 bases from J; bases unmatched to any gene: 2. Germline V gives CDR1 SGHKS, CDR2 YYEKEE (reference sequence). CDR3 DNA: TGTGCCAGCAGCTGGGACAGGAGCTACAATGAGCAGTTCTTC. Amino acids: CASSWDRSYNEQFF.

This clonotype was seen repeatedly, ten times or more. This beta chain is an unintended read in a library built for alpha chains; its size means little. The CDR3 sequence is CASSLPGGPADTQYF. CDR3 DNA: TGTGCCAGCAGCTTGCCGGGGGGGCCTGCAGATACGCAGTATTTT. J is TRBJ2-3 and V is TRBV7-2; TRBD2 matches at 8 bases. Trimming cost V 3 bases and J 4 bases; bases outside gene matches: 6. Germline V lookup: CDR1 SGHTA, CDR2 FQGNSA. The CDR3 sequence is 15 residues long. Full variable domain (missing parts from reference TRBV7-2 and TRBJ2-3): GAGVSQSPSNKVTEKGKDVELRCDPISGHTALYWYRQSLGQGLEFLIYFQGNSAPDKSGLPSDRFSAERTGGSVSTLTIQRTQQEDSAVYLCASSLPGGPADTQYFGPGTRLTVL.